The 25 T cell receptor beta chains reported below all come from one sample, sequenced in a study of T-cell reconstitution after alpha-beta-depleted transplantation in children. Researchers prepared the TCRbeta library using unique molecular identifiers, the study reports. TCRdb reprocessed the PCR reads via MiXCR and lists one record per CDR3 protein. The table records 500,000 to 600,000 distinct CDR3 sequences, 25% to 30% of them present only once. Sequenced here: PBMCs, sampled before TCRalphabeta/CD19-depleted stem cell transplant. Every receptor here comes from a boy under two years old with Wiskott-Aldrich syndrome, due to receive a stem cell transplant.

V gene TRBV6-1 combines with J gene TRBJ2-5, with TRBD1 matching over 10 bases. The V gene end was trimmed by 5 bases and the J gene end by 5 bases; junction bases not matched to a gene: 11. This CDR3 comprises 16 residues. Germline V gene sequence: CDR1 MNHNS, CDR2 SASEGT. In DNA form, the CDR3 reads TGTGCCAGCAGTCGGAGCTACGGACAGGGGGTTGAGACCCAGTACTTC. Its protein product is CASSRSYGQGVETQYF.

This CDR3 reads CASNTDPQETQYF. The DNA for the CDR3 is TGCGCCAGCAACACGGACCCCCAAGAGACCCAGTACTTC. The chain links TRBV5-1 to TRBJ2-5, with D unclear. V was cut by 6 bases and J by 1 base, with 10 bases left in between. Looked up from germline, CDR1 is SGHRS and CDR2 is YFSETQ. This CDR3 has 13 residues.

The genes are TRBV18 and TRBJ2-5; 12 bases agree with TRBD2. CDR1 and CDR2 from the germline V gene are KGHSH and LQKENI. J gave up 5 bases and V 4 bases, and 8 bases lay outside the gene matches. The CDR3 extends over 16 amino acids. The CDR3 region is CASSLRLAGDGETQYF. The CDR3 bases are TGTGCCAGCTCACTCAGACTAGCGGGAGACGGGGAGACCCAGTACTTC.

The rearrangement uses TRBV6-6 and TRBJ1-1, with a tentative D call TRBD1 (5 bases). With 2 bases removed from V and 3 bases from J, the gap between germline ends came to 7 bases. CDR3 size: 13 residues. Germline loops: CDR1 MNHNY, CDR2 SVGAGI (reference sequence). Here the CDR3 reads CASSYVTDTEAFF. The DNA for the CDR3 is TGTGCCAGCAGTTACGTGACAGACACTGAAGCTTTCTTT.

This clonotype was picked up one time. CDR3 region: CASSFASPSYEQYF. The CDR3 DNA follows: TGCGCCAGCAGCTTCGCTAGCCCCTCCTACGAGCAGTACTTC. The V call is TRBV5-1, the J call TRBJ2-7; possibly TRBD2 for D (5 bases). V lost 2 bases and J 0 bases, leaving 9 bases between the germline ends. The CDR3 length is 14 residues. Germline values: CDR1 SGHRS, CDR2 YFSETQ. The whole variable domain, remainder taken from reference TRBV5-1 and TRBJ2-7, is KAGVTQTPRYLIKTRGQQVTLSCSPISGHRSVSWYQQTPGQGLQFLFEYFSETQRNKGNFPGRFSGRQFSNSRSEMNVSTLELGDSALYLCASSFASPSYEQYFGPGTRLTVT.

This clonotype was seen once. The V call is TRBV25-1, the J call TRBJ2-3, with TRBD1 matching 7 bases. V shed 4 bases and J 2 bases; nucleotides not matched to a gene: 9. The germline gives CDR1 MGHDK, CDR2 SYGVNS. CDR3 size: 16 residues. CDR3 coding DNA: TGTGCCAGCAGTGGGCAGGGGGTCAGCTTCACAGATACGCAGTATTTT. Residues: CASSGQGVSFTDTQYF.

The chain uses TRBV20-1 and TRBJ1-5; the D gene is possibly TRBD1 (5 bases). The CDR3 consists of 14 residues. Trimming removed 0 bases at V and 1 base at J, with 7 bases between. Germline V gene data show CDR1 as DFQATT and CDR2 as SNEGSKA (reference sequence). CDR3 DNA sequence: TGCAGTGCTAGAGACAGGGTCAGCAATCAGCCCCAGCATTTT. This gives the protein CSARDRVSNQPQHF.

This sequence joins TRBV5-6 and TRBJ2-2; TRBD1 agrees at 9 bases. The germline V gene encodes CDR1 SGHDT and CDR2 YYEEEE. This CDR3 is 16 amino acids long. Trimming took 1 base from V and 6 from J; bases not matched to a gene: 7. In DNA, the CDR3 is TGTGCCAGCAGCTTGATTGGACAGGGGATATCCGGGGAGCTGTTTTTT. This gives the protein CASSLIGQGISGELFF.

V gene TRBV12-3 or TRBV12-4 combines with J gene TRBJ2-2, with 8 bases matching TRBD2. After removal of 5 bases from V and 3 bases from J, the junction contained 5 bases not matched to a gene. The CDR3 runs to 15 residues. The CDR3 here is CASSLGLVDTGELFF. DNA for the CDR3: TGTGCCAGCAGTCTGGGACTAGTGGACACCGGGGAGCTGTTTTTT.

This clonotype came up a few times. The J gene is TRBJ2-1, the V gene TRBV7-2; 8 bases fit TRBD2. J lost 2 bases, V lost 2 bases, and 5 bases had no gene match. This CDR3 comprises 16 residues. Germline loops: CDR1 SGHTA, CDR2 FQGNSA. CDR3 bases: TGTGCCAGCAGCTTAACTTTGGGACTAGCCTACAATGAGCAGTTCTTC. Protein: CASSLTLGLAYNEQFF.

The chain recombines TRBV5-4 with TRBJ2-7; weak D call: TRBD1 (6 bases). Germline V gene lookup returns CDR1 SGHNT and CDR2 YYREEE (reference sequence). The germline V and J ends were trimmed by 3 bases and 0 bases, with 16 bases remaining between them. The CDR3 covers 16 residues. CDR3 nucleotide sequence: TGTGCCAGCAGCTCCCCGGGACACCCTAACTCCTACGAGCAGTACTTC. Protein product: CASSSPGHPNSYEQYF. Variable domain in full (rest from reference TRBV5-4 and TRBJ2-7): ETGVTQSPTHLIKTRGQQVTLRCSSQSGHNTVSWYQQALGQGPQFIFQYYREEENGRGNFPPRFSGLQFPNYSSELNVNALELDDSALYLCASSSPGHPNSYEQYFGPGTRLTVT.

The chain uses TRBV7-2 and TRBJ2-1; tentatively, D is TRBD1 (6 bases). The V and J ends lost 5 bases and 1 base respectively, with 18 bases between them. The V gene's germline CDR1 is SGHTA and CDR2 FQGNSA. The CDR3 length is 17 residues. The chain's CDR3 is CASSTSPGQPSYNEQFF. The CDR3 DNA follows: TGTGCCAGCAGCACATCTCCGGGACAACCTTCCTACAATGAGCAGTTCTTC.

The chain uses TRBV27 and TRBJ2-7; the D is unclear. Deletions cut 6 bases from V and 0 bases from J, with 15 bases between. This CDR3 region has 15 residues. Germline V gene lookup returns CDR1 MNHEY and CDR2 SMNVEV (reference sequence). The CDR3 DNA reads TGTGCCAGCAGCAGGCGGAGTCCCAGCTCCTACGAGCAGTACTTC. It encodes CASSRRSPSSYEQYF.

This clonotype was observed a few times. This rearrangement joins TRBV5-1 to TRBJ1-1, with D perhaps TRBD1 (5 bases). The germline V gene encodes CDR1 SGHRS and CDR2 YFSETQ. The CDR3 contains 20 residues. The ends were cut back, 4 bases at V and 0 bases at J, with 28 bases in the middle. In DNA, the CDR3 is TGCGCCAGCAGCCCGGTAGGATTGGTCCCAGGGACGGCCATGAACACTGAAGCTTTCTTT. Amino acids: CASSPVGLVPGTAMNTEAFF. Together with reference TRBV5-1 and TRBJ1-1, the CDR3 gives the full variable domain: KAGVTQTPRYLIKTRGQQVTLSCSPISGHRSVSWYQQTPGQGLQFLFEYFSETQRNKGNFPGRFSGRQFSNSRSEMNVSTLELGDSALYLCASSPVGLVPGTAMNTEAFFGQGTRLTVV.

This clonotype was recorded many times. The rearrangement uses TRBV7-9 and TRBJ2-1, with unresolved D. This CDR3 is 11 amino acids long. The V and J ends lost 5 bases and 8 bases respectively, with 7 bases between them. Germline loops: CDR1 SEHNR, CDR2 FQNEAQ (reference sequence). The CDR3 DNA is TGTGCCAGCAGCCCTCTGGATGAGCAGTTCTTC. Its protein product is CASSPLDEQFF.

This clonotype was seen a handful of times. The chain carries TRBV24-1 and TRBJ2-2, with 9 bases identical to TRBD1. Per the germline V gene, CDR1 is KGHDR and CDR2 is SFDVKD. There are 15 residues in the CDR3. V lost 6 bases to trimming and J lost 3 bases; unmatched junction nucleotides: 4. CDR3 residues: CATSSGQGDTGELFF. The CDR3 DNA reads TGTGCCACCAGTTCGGGACAGGGTGACACCGGGGAGCTGTTTTTT.

This chain links TRBV18 with TRBJ1-2; 9 nucleotides align to TRBD1. Per the germline V gene, CDR1 is KGHSH and CDR2 is LQKENI. This CDR3 has 16 residues. V dropped 6 bases and J dropped 0; count of bases not matched to a gene: 8. The CDR3 sequence: CASSPPGQGSNYGYTF. CDR3 in DNA: TGTGCCAGCTCGCCTCCGGGACAGGGCTCTAACTATGGCTACACCTTC.

About this clonotype itself: One end of the junction varies from germline; a read error may be responsible. The chain is built from TRBV12-3 or TRBV12-4 and TRBJ2-7, with 11 bases fitting TRBD2. The CDR3 runs 18 residues. CDR3 region: CACSLLLAGGSSSYEQYF. CDR3 DNA: TGTGCCTGCAGTTTACTGCTAGCGGGAGGATCTTCATCCTACGAGCAGTACTTC.

Only a few counts were recorded for this clonotype. The chain uses TRBV10-3 and TRBJ2-1, with 7 bases identical to TRBD2. Germline V gene data show CDR1 as ENHRY and CDR2 as SYGVKD. The CDR3 has 15 amino acids. Trimming at V came to 2 bases and at J to 2 bases, leaving 3 bases not matched to a gene. CDR3 sequence reads: CAISELAGAYNEQFF. The DNA of the CDR3 is TGTGCCATCAGTGAGCTGGCGGGAGCCTACAATGAGCAGTTCTTC.

This clonotype was detected only a few times. The chain carries TRBV7-9 and TRBJ2-1; 8 bases fit TRBD2. CDR3 length: 13 amino acids. V lost 2 bases, J lost 9 bases, and 3 bases stayed unmatched. From germline, CDR1 is SEHNR and CDR2 FQNEAQ (reference sequence). The CDR3 loop reads CASSLSGGSEQFF. As DNA, the CDR3 is TGTGCCAGCAGCTTAAGCGGGGGTAGTGAGCAGTTCTTC. Full variable domain (remainder filled in from reference TRBV7-9 and TRBJ2-1): DTGVSQNPRHKITKRGQNVTFRCDPISEHNRLYWYRQTLGQGPEFLTYFQNEAQLEKSRLLSDRFSAERPKGSFSTLEIQRTEQGDSAMYLCASSLSGGSEQFFGPGTRLTVL.

This clonotype has just a few counts. The chain employs TRBV5-1 and TRBJ2-7; D remains unclear. The CDR3 consists of 14 residues. With 0 bases removed from V and 0 bases from J, the gap between germline ends came to 7 bases. CDR1 and CDR2 (germline): SGHRS, YFSETQ. The CDR3 coding sequence is TGCGCCAGCAGCTTGGTTAGTGACTCCTACGAGCAGTACTTC. Translation: CASSLVSDSYEQYF.

V usage is TRBV3-1 and J usage is TRBJ2-7, with 8 positions matching TRBD2. Germline loops: CDR1 LGHDT, CDR2 YNNKEL (reference sequence). Trimming took 2 bases from V and 4 from J; bases not matched to a gene: 7. This CDR3 comprises 15 residues. CDR3 in amino acids: CASSQQAGAGYEQYF. Written as DNA, the CDR3 is TGTGCCAGCAGCCAACAAGCGGGAGCGGGGTACGAGCAGTACTTC.

This clonotype was recorded a few times. The chain has TRBV27 and TRBJ2-7; D might be TRBD2 (6 bases). CDR1 MNHEY and CDR2 SMNVEV come from the germline V gene (reference sequence). The V end lost 7 bases, the J end lost 3 bases, and 16 bases lay between the germline ends. The CDR3 runs to 14 residues. CDR3 sequence reads: CASKSLWGDYEQYF. CDR3 bases: TGTGCCAGCAAGTCCCTATGGGGGGACTACGAGCAGTACTTC.

This rearrangement joins TRBV12-3 or TRBV12-4 to TRBJ1-6; D unclear. The germline V and J ends were trimmed by 6 bases and 4 bases, with 10 bases remaining between them. The CDR3 contains 14 residues. CDR3 bases: TGTGCCAGCAGACGACTTAGTTATAATTCACCCCTCCACTTT. It specifies CASRRLSYNSPLHF.

This rearrangement joins TRBV24-1 to TRBJ2-5; either TRBD1 or TRBD2 may supply D (7 bases each). This CDR3 spans 15 amino acids. Germline V gene sequence: CDR1 KGHDR, CDR2 SFDVKD. V gave up 4 bases and J gave up 4 bases, with 15 bases separating them. The CDR3 here is CATSDPRGGAETQYF. DNA of the CDR3: TGTGCCACCAGTGACCCCAGGGGGGGGGCAGAGACCCAGTACTTC.